Given below is one T cell receptor (beta chain) in context. What it recognizes is unknown. The data were obtained in a study of vaccination effects on CD4 cells after COVID-19. Trimming cost V 2 bases and J 4 bases, with 11 bases left between them. CDR3 length equals 14 residues. The germline CDR1 and CDR2 sequences are KGHSH and LQKENI. TCRdb's table, derived via immunoSEQ multiplex PCR, lists solely in-frame clones and lacks some. The top ten hold under 3% of the sample, which has tens of thousands of clones, roughly 81% seen once. Study findings and constraints: Convalescent patients in the study were few, and early post-infection timepoints were absent.

Viral peptide pools were used in the ViraFEST assay to expand antigen-specific CD4+ T cells, and sequencing came afterward. Following culture for around 10 days, CD4+ T cells were isolated. Previously uninfected by SARS-CoV-2, the vaccine recipients also showed negative nucleocapsid antibodies. Researchers reported culturing 2.1 million or so PBMC in each well, adding approximately 9.4 IU/ml IL-2 and 10 ug/ml peptides. A half-volume exchange with IL-2 medium occurred on days 3 and 7. The origin of this receptor is a human donor who received a COVID-19 vaccine. This chain connects TRBV18 to TRBJ2-5; tentatively, D is TRBD1 or TRBD2 (5 bases each). The specimen comprised CD4+ T cells from PBMCs cultured with HCoV-229E spike peptides, sampled before COVID-19 vaccination. CDR3 coding DNA: TGTGCCAGCTCACCATTCAGGGAGATAGAGACCCAGTACTTC. This gives the protein CASSPFREIETQYF. Using reference TRBV18 and TRBJ2-5 for the parts outside the CDR3, the full variable domain is NAGVMQNPRHLVRRRGQEARLRCSPMKGHSHVYWYRQLPEEGLKFMVYLQKENIIDESGMPKERFSAEFPKEGPSILRIQQVVRGDSAAYFCASSPFREIETQYFGPGTRLLVL.